The clone carrying this TCR beta chain was observed many times. No antigen is known for it. The time point denotes: persistent/refractory GD, antithyroid drugs over 5 years with positive TRAb. Preparation of the TCR library used RNA extracted from PBMCs. Building of the TCR beta libraries involved iRepertoire HTBI primers and Arm-PCR of CDR3 regions. MiXCR, applied by TCRdb to the multiplex PCR reads, yields one record per CDR3 protein. Of a few hundred thousand distinct CDR3 sequences detected, roughly 23% appear once; the ten largest clones hold around a quarter. The CDR3 has 12 residues. V dropped 2 bases and J dropped 5 bases, with 6 bases sitting between them. Germline loops: CDR1 MNHEY, CDR2 SVGEGT. The source of the sample is a study of regulatory T cells in long-lasting Graves disease. Regarding the study as a whole: Public clonotype sharing was higher in persistent than newly diagnosed patients.

This chain links TRBV6-2 or TRBV6-3 with TRBJ2-5; D is perhaps TRBD2 (6 bases). This clonotype originated in a woman aged 40 to 55 with Graves disease. Sequencing used peripheral blood mononuclear cells (PBMCs), obtained when the disease was refractory, from a patient treated with antithyroid drugs. Here the CDR3 reads CASSYRGETQYF. As DNA, the CDR3 is TGTGCCAGCAGTTACCGGGGGGAGACCCAGTACTTC.